Below are 8 T cell receptor beta chains sequenced from a single sample in a study of regulatory T cells in long-lasting Graves disease. Time point specified: newly diagnosed GD, antithyroid drugs for less than 3 months. Construction of the TCR library relied on RNA isolated from PBMCs. TCR beta libraries were built with iRepertoire HTBI primers and Arm-PCR of CDR3 regions. TCRdb independently ran MiXCR on the multiplex PCR reads; one entry per CDR3 protein. The profile shows about 540,000 distinct CDR3 sequences, around an eighth of them singletons. The same specimen was also included in a second study, on T cells in Graves' hyperthyroidism and ophthalmopathy.

The sample was peripheral blood mononuclear cells (PBMCs), taken at new diagnosis, from a patient treated with antithyroid drugs. These receptors all stem from a man aged 30 to 45 with Graves disease.

This clonotype was counted a few times. The gene calls are TRBV20-1 and TRBJ2-1; the match to TRBD2 covers 10 bases. J lost 6 bases, V lost 3 bases, and 8 bases had no gene match. The V gene's germline CDR1 is DFQATT and CDR2 SNEGSKA (reference sequence). The CDR3 covers 15 residues. The CDR3 loop is CSASHLAGAGNEQFF. CDR3 sequence (DNA): TGCAGTGCTAGTCATCTAGCGGGAGCGGGCAATGAGCAGTTCTTC.

The CDR3 spells CATSDFTSGGQGEQFF. The CDR3 nucleotides read TGTGCCACCAGTGATTTTACTAGCGGGGGTCAGGGTGAGCAGTTCTTC. The rearrangement links TRBV24-1 to TRBJ2-1; 11 bases match TRBD2. V shed 1 base and J 9 bases; nucleotides not matched to a gene: 7. The CDR3 totals 16 residues. The germline CDR1 and CDR2 sequences are KGHDR and SFDVKD.

The chain is built from TRBV5-1 and TRBJ1-1, with D perhaps matching TRBD1 (6 bases). CDR1 is SGHRS and CDR2 is YFSETQ in the germline V gene. Trimming pared 4 bases from V and 11 bases from J, leaving 15 bases between. The CDR3 runs to 12 residues. The CDR3 spells CASSTTGQSAFF. The CDR3 DNA follows: TGCGCCAGCAGCACGACAGGCCAATCTGCTTTCTTT.

This clonotype was observed many times. This sequence joins TRBV7-2 and TRBJ1-2; 9 bases line up with TRBD1. Trimming removed 6 bases from V and 1 base from J; junction bases left unmatched: 3. Germline V gene sequence: CDR1 SGHTA, CDR2 FQGNSA. The CDR3 covers 14 residues. DNA for the CDR3: TGTGCCAGCAGGGGACAGGGTGGTAACTATGGCTACACCTTC. Translation gives CASRGQGGNYGYTF.

The V call is TRBV5-1, the J call TRBJ2-1; 8 nucleotides agree with TRBD1. Germline V CDR1 and CDR2: SGHRS, YFSETQ. V lost 3 bases, J lost 2 bases, and 1 base stayed unmatched. The CDR3 runs to 14 residues. The CDR3 nucleotides read TGCGCCAGCAGCTGGGGACAGGCCTACAATGAGCAGTTCTTC. It specifies CASSWGQAYNEQFF.

The sample holds many counts of this clonotype. This chain connects TRBV7-2 to TRBJ2-1; D may be TRBD1 or TRBD2 (7 bases each). Germline V gene data show CDR1 as SGHTA and CDR2 as FQGNSA. Trimming removed 1 base from V and 4 bases from J, with 14 bases in between. This CDR3 is built from 16 residues. CDR3 nucleotides: TGTGCCAGCAGCTTAGAGGGGGCGGGAGTGTACAATGAGCAGTTCTTC. Its protein product is CASSLEGAGVYNEQFF.

About this clonotype itself: Just one base apart from a much larger clone, this may be a read error. V and J are TRBV7-9 and TRBJ2-1; TRBD1 or TRBD2 may be the D gene (6 bases each). CDR1 and CDR2 from the germline V gene are SEHNR and FQNEAQ (reference sequence). This CDR3 is 15 amino acids long. V shed 5 bases and J shed 8 bases, with 19 bases lying between them. The chain's CDR3 is CASSPQGRRADEQFF. CDR3 in DNA: TGTGCCAGCAGCCCACAGGGCAGGAGGGCCGATGAGCAGTTCTTC. Full variable domain (outside the CDR3, taken from reference TRBV7-9 and TRBJ2-1): DTGVSQNPRHKITKRGQNVTFRCDPISEHNRLYWYRQTLGQGPEFLTYFQNEAQLEKSRLLSDRFSAERPKGSFSTLEIQRTEQGDSAMYLCASSPQGRRADEQFFGPGTRLTVL.

In the case of this clonotype: This may come from a read error, since a much larger clone is one base off. The J gene is TRBJ1-5, the V gene TRBV20-1; D is unresolved. The CDR3 covers 15 residues. V lost 4 bases to trimming and J lost 0 bases, with 13 bases between them. Germline V CDR1 and CDR2: DFQATT, SNEGSKA (reference sequence). The CDR3 coding sequence is TGCAGTGCTATCTTGGCAGGCAATAGCAATCAGCCCCAGCATTTT. This codes for CSAILAGNSNQPQHF.